This T cell receptor beta chain was captured by sequencing in a study of neoadjuvant anti-PD-1 for oral cavity cancer. This clone came up a few times. Here immunoSEQ multiplex PCR was the method, and the copy in TCRdb shows in-frame clones only, minus some. This sample has about 14,000 clones, with under 40% found just once. Germline assignment: CDR1 SGHKS and CDR2 YYEKEE (reference sequence). V dropped 5 bases and J dropped 6 bases, with 12 bases sitting between them. The CDR3 loop spans 13 amino acids. Specified time point: after neoadjuvant nivolumab, at surgical resection. The rearrangement links TRBV5-5 to TRBJ2-4; D may match TRBD1 or TRBD2 (5 bases each). This sequence originates from a person between 35 and 79 years old with oral cavity squamous cell carcinoma. The starting material was tumor tissue, obtained after nivolumab (anti-PD-1) treatment. Written as DNA, the CDR3 is TGTGCCAGCAGGAGGGGACGGGTAAACATTCAGTACTTC. Translation gives CASRRGRVNIQYF.